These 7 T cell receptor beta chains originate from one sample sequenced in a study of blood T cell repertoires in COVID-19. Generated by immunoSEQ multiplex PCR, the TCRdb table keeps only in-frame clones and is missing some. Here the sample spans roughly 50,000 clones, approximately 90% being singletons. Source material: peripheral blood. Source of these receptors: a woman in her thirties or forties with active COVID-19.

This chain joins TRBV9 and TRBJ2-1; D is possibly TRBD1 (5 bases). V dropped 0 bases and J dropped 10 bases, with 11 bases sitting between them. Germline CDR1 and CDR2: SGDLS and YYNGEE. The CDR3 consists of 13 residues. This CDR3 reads CASSVDPPGEQFF. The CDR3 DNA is TGTGCCAGCAGCGTAGATCCCCCAGGGGAGCAGTTCTTC.

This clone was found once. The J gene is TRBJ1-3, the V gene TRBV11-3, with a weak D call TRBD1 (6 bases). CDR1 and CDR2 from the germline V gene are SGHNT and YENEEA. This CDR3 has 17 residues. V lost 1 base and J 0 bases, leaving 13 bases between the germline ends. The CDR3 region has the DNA TGTGCCAGCAGCTTAGTGGGGGACAAGTACTCTGGAAACACCATATATTTT. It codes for CASSLVGDKYSGNTIYF.

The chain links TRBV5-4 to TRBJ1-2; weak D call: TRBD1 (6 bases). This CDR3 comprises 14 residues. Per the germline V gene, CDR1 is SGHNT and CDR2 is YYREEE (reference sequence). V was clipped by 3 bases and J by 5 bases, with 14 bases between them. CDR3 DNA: TGTGCCAGCAGCTCCCGCAGGGGCTTATATGGCTACACCTTC. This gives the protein CASSSRRGLYGYTF.

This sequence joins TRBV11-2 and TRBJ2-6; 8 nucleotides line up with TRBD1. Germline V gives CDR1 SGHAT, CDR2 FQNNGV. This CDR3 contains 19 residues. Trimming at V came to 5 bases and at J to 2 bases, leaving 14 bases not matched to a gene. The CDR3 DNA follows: TGTGCCAGCAGCACCTTAAAGACAGGGGCCGGTCCTGGGGCCAACGTCCTGACTTTC. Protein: CASSTLKTGAGPGANVLTF.

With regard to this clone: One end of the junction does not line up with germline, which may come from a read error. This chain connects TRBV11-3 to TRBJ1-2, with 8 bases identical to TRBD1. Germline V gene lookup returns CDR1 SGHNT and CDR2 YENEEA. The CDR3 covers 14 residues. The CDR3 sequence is CASSSSGTGTNIAF. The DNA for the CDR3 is TGTGCCAGCAGCTCGTCCGGGACAGGAACTAATATTGCCTTC. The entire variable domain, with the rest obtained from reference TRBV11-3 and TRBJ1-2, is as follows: EAGVVQSPRYKIIEKKQPVAFWCNPISGHNTLYWYLQNLGQGPELLIRYENEEAVDDSQLPKDRFSAERLKGVDSTLKIQPAELGDSAVYLCASSSSGTGTNIAFGSGTRLTVV.

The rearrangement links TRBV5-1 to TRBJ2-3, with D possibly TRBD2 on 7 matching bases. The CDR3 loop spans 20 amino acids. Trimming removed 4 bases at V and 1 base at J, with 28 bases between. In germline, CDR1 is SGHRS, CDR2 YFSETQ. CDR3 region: CASSRGTGGAPKRRTDTQYF. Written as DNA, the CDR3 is TGCGCCAGCAGCCGTGGAACGGGGGGCGCACCAAAGCGCCGCACAGATACGCAGTATTTT.

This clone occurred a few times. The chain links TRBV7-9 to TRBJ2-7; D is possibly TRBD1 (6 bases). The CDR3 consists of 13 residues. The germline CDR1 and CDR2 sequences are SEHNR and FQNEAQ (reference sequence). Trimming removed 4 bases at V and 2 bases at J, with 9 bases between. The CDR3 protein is CASSSGQTYEQYF. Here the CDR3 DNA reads TGTGCCAGCAGCTCCGGACAGACCTACGAGCAGTACTTC.